This T cell receptor (beta chain) was recovered during a study of cytomegalovirus exposure and HLA in healthy donors (dated by TCRdb to the late 2010s). About the study as a whole: An earlier analysis of several hundred of the donors reported 250 to 300 Gb of sequence data and 120 million or so unique TCR beta sequences from roughly 200 million T cells. Typing coverage varied by locus: roughly 629-640 donors for A, B, C, DRB1 and DQB1; approximately 500 for DQA1; around 610 for DPA1; roughly 470 for DPB1. A separate validation cohort of more than 100 different subjects was used in addition to the roughly 670-subject first cohort. An earlier analysis of about 620 of the donors applied high-throughput TCR beta sequencing to assess whether each TCR beta V gene segment acted as functional or pseudogenic. Genome-wide SNP genotypes for about 65% of the 666 donors were used in a later genetic analysis, which treated that subset as a discovery cohort. The study combined high-throughput TCR immunosequencing, statistical association of individual TCRs with disease status, and machine learning to predict cytomegalovirus infection status. To study patterns of TCR occurrence, a later analysis re-analyzed previously published TCR beta repertoires from several hundred donors and added high-resolution HLA genotyping. Donor age, sex, ethnicity and CMV serostatus were collected together with the repertoire data. About five DR-DQ haplotypes were handled as single units for association and clustering because linkage in the cohort was strong. Roughly 300 gigabases of sequencing data and approximately 85 million unique TCR sequences were included in an early release covering several hundred HLA-typed donors. Both class I and class II loci were covered by HLA typing, at four-digit resolution. The later analysis used no new phenotypic data to find candidate immune exposures, relying instead on TCR beta sequences and their occurrence across donors. Among the roughly 390 genotyped donors, more than 70% belonged to the genetic ancestry cluster associated with self-reported Caucasian donors. The study was designed to test whether signatures of past pathogen exposure could be identified by cataloging public T cell receptors. Every repertoire in the discovery cohort had been generated on one and the same sequencing platform. Using immunosequencing, the study profiled T cell repertoires from 550 to 750 subjects and related those repertoires to cytomegalovirus serostatus. On average, roughly 250,000 unique TCR beta nucleotide sequences were sequenced per donor among several hundred genotyped donors of the cohort, with about 19% of those sequences being non-productive. General study outcomes and caveats: Linkage disequilibrium might explain the correlated functional status among segregating V segments, but an unknown experimental factor could not be ruled out. The sequencing pipeline was judged likely to have produced a cluster of highly shared sequence variants as a technical artifact. Three of the identified cytomegalovirus-associated TCR beta chains were confirmed in vitro to be specific for cytomegalovirus antigens. The study gave a list of about 150 TCR beta chains associated with cytomegalovirus. Strong co-occurrence of HLA alleles, especially DR and DQ, made assigning TCR associations to individual alleles difficult. A further reported finding was that TCR beta sequences accurately predicted the HLA-A and HLA-B alleles for most subjects in the first cohort. V-gene and J-gene trimming of TCR beta chains was associated with a missense DCLRE1C variant in a later genetic analysis, and the association was replicated in an independent cohort. According to a later analysis, parvovirus B19, influenza, CMV and Epstein-Barr virus appeared linked to several top co-occurrence clusters. Only TCR beta chains were sequenced in this cohort, and the absence of alpha or paired-chain data limited detectable features. In an earlier analysis of fewer than 700 of the donors, most TCR beta V segments appeared in productive rearrangements about 87% or about 30% of the time, broadly matching IMGT annotations. A later analysis found that TCR association rates varied across HLA loci, with DRB1 alleles showing the most associated TCRs and HLA-C alleles the fewest. Cytomegalovirus status was reported to be diagnosed by the classifier with high specificity and sensitivity in both the original and validation cohorts. The earlier analysis of 587 of the donors excluded some 15 rarely observed V segments, including chromosome 9 orphons, because counts were too low. Roughly uniform sequencing depth across donors was assumed in presence/absence analyses, although this assumption may not hold. The authors suggested that the approach could potentially be extended to other disease states and immunological phenotypes. Most TCR sequences were seen in very few donors, while some public TCRs were found in many individuals. In a later analysis, most CMV-associated TCR beta chains were found to appear HLA-restricted, with HLA associations seemingly driven largely by CMV exposure. Because some donors lacked HLA typing at each locus, the association tests relied only on the typed subset. A later analysis associated 15,000 or so TCR beta sequences with specific HLA alleles at a false discovery rate of 0.05. In a later analysis, HLA-associated TCR beta chains showed more clonal expansion and lower generation probabilities than non-associated chains that were equally common. Immune exposure information for the cohort was limited to CMV serostatus. According to a later genetic analysis, donors in an Asian-associated ancestry cluster had fewer N-insertions in productive TCRs than the roughly 700-donor mean.

Regarding this clone: No cognate antigen has been identified for it. Base quality data are lacking; no much larger clone is found one base away.

The cohort consisted of more than 650 healthy bone marrow donors. At the time of sampling, every cohort member was nominally healthy, though immune exposures that went unrecorded were likely present. The donor tested CMV seronegative, placing the donor among the 350 or so seronegative members of the cohort. Each donor provided a peripheral blood sample, and peripheral blood mononuclear cells were used for TCR beta sequencing. Genomic DNA extraction from the blood cell samples was performed with the Qiagen DNeasy Blood Extraction Kit. Receptor amplification or capture employed the immunoSEQ multiplex PCR assay. A mixture of 60 forward primers for TCR Vbeta segments and 13 reverse primers for TCR Jbeta segments was used in the multiplex PCR. The CDR3 region of rearranged TCR beta genes was amplified from genomic DNA with a multiplex PCR assay. On the Illumina HiSeq System, the amplified TCR beta libraries were sequenced as 87-base-pair reads. Concerning the study's data processing: In a later analysis, tens of millions of unique TCR beta chains were counted across the 666 repertoires, and about 9.9 million of these chains were shared by at least two donors. A nearest-neighbor algorithm error-corrected the raw reads and collapsed the reads into unique sequences, merging closely related sequences to remove PCR and sequencing errors. CDR3 sequences were aligned to IMGT reference sequences to assign V, D and J gene segments. Each retained sequence needed at least a six-nucleotide match to both a V gene segment and a J gene segment. A rearrangement counted as productive if the CDR3 had no stop codons and remained in frame with V and J, and every other rearrangement counted as non-productive. Following IMGT convention, CDR3 was defined as the stretch from the second conserved V-encoded cysteine to the conserved J-encoded phenylalanine. Sequences without an unambiguous match to a single V gene segment were excluded from the earlier analysis of 450 to 650 of the donors. An earlier analysis of some 500 of the donors classified V segments as functional when productive rearrangements were above 56.7% and as segregating when the standard deviation between donors was above 5%. A statistical classification framework was built for diagnosing cytomegalovirus status from the catalog of TCR beta chain sequences. A later analysis assigned V and J genes by comparing TCR nucleotide sequences with IMGT/GENE-DB human TR gene sequences. The TCRdist pipeline was used in a later analysis to assign CDR3 sequences and most-parsimonious VDJ recombination scenarios. A later analysis defined each TCR beta chain by its CDR3 amino acid sequence plus V-gene family, and excluded reads lacking a unique V-gene family. As a way to deal with suspected cross-contamination and a sequencing artifact, a later analysis dropped nearly 600 nucleotide sequences that were highly shared and had low generation probability. A later analysis calculated a clonal expansion index for each public chain from normalized within-repertoire ranks of inferred template counts. Generation probabilities in a later analysis came from a VDJ recombination model fitted to out-of-frame rearrangements, and those results were checked against IGoR. In a later analysis, hypergeometric tests were used to score TCR-TCR, TCR-HLA and TCR-CMV co-occurrence, with a repertoire-size bias correction applied to TCR pairs. In a later analysis, false discovery rates were estimated by permuting HLA or CMV assignments 20 times. In a later analysis, co-occurring TCRs were grouped using DBSCAN, and TCRdist sequence similarity was added for clustering within HLA-allele-positive subsets. For co-occurrence clustering, repertoires with fewer than 30,000 or more than 120,000 public chains were excluded, along with roughly 5 repertoires with anomalous nucleotide sharing. TCRdb's version of the immuneACCESS table is confined to in-frame rearrangements and falls short of the full clone set. An unresolved V gene accounts for under half of the shortfall where checked; the remainder is of unknown origin. From that table come the V and J calls and clone size; the DNA was used to work out D and trimming. Across this sample there are 150,000 to 200,000 clones, with roughly nine tenths seen only once. The top ten clonotypes cover about 0.24% of the sample.

The receptor comes from a girl under three years old in good health and CMV-seronegative. Sequencing input: PBMCs.

The DNA is TGTGCCAGCAGCTCTTGGGGCCTTGAAGCTTTCTTT. Its translation is CASSSWGLEAFF. In this chain, TRBV11-2 is recombined with TRBJ1-1; a weak D assignment points to TRBD1 (5 bases agree). CDR1 and CDR2, per the germline V gene, are SGHAT and FQNNGV. The junction carries 10 bases between V and J, which are trimmed by 4 bases and 7 bases respectively. Inclusive of the bounding cysteine and phenylalanine, the CDR3 is 12 residues long. This entry keeps only the CDR3 DNA: 36 bases, framed from base 1.